The sequence of this TCR beta chain was determined in a study of CD8 T cells in ankylosing spondylitis. Whole-study findings and limits: A TCR beta motif of about 8 highly homologous variants appeared characteristic of ankylosing spondylitis blood. Clones tied to disease were said to be significantly enriched in matched ankylosing spondylitis synovial fluid.

The V end was cut by 7 bases, the J end by 2 bases, with 21 bases between. The CDR3 totals 16 residues. Germline V lookup: CDR1 DFQATT, CDR2 SNEGSKA (reference sequence). The TCR beta libraries were generated through quantitative 5'-RACE incorporating molecular barcodes. TCRdb called the 5' RACE reads again in MiXCR, with one record for every CDR3 protein. Of approximately 400,000 distinct CDR3 sequences listed, 17% were seen once; the top ten hold approximately 1%. About this clonotype: Its cognate antigen is unknown.

Sequenced material: blood, either unsorted or a sorted T cell fraction (not recorded which). The chain uses TRBV20-1 and TRBJ1-5; maybe TRBD1 (5 bases). The receptor was derived from a male donor with ankylosing spondylitis. The CDR3 loop is CSVSIDGGTGNQPQHF. CDR3 bases: TGCAGTGTCTCAATAGACGGGGGAACGGGCAATCAGCCCCAGCATTTT.